This T cell receptor beta chain was found in a study of blood T cell repertoires in COVID-19. Trimming removed 4 bases from V and 4 bases from J; junction bases left unmatched: 6. This CDR3 region has 17 residues. The germline gives CDR1 SGHTA, CDR2 FQGNSA. The data were produced by immunoSEQ multiplex PCR, yet TCRdb's version contains in-frame clones alone and is incomplete. The sample carries 150,000 to 200,000 clones, 75% to 90% recorded once. The sequence derives from a human donor with acute or convalescent COVID-19. The donor label of this sample is uncertain. The genes are TRBV7-2 and TRBJ2-1, with 14 bases aligning to TRBD2. The sequenced material came from peripheral blood. The CDR3 region is CASSSPGLAGAYNEQFF. CDR3 DNA sequence: TGTGCCAGCAGCTCGCCGGGACTAGCGGGGGCATACAATGAGCAGTTCTTC. The complete variable domain, with remaining parts taken from reference TRBV7-2 and TRBJ2-1, reads GAGVSQSPSNKVTEKGKDVELRCDPISGHTALYWYRQSLGQGLEFLIYFQGNSAPDKSGLPSDRFSAERTGGSVSTLTIQRTQQEDSAVYLCASSSPGLAGAYNEQFFGPGTRLTVL.